This paragraph reports one TCR beta chain. The antigen is undetermined. Measured with immunoSEQ multiplex PCR; TCRdb has only the in-frame clones, and not every one. This sample has over 250,000 clones; more than 70% occur once, and the top ten carry roughly 5.7%. Germline loops: CDR1 WSHSY, CDR2 SAAADI. There are 13 residues in the CDR3. V dropped 6 bases and J dropped 2 bases, with 10 bases sitting between them. The record originates from a study of cytotoxic CD8 clonotypes in ibrutinib-treated CLL. Background on the study: Some 25 partial and 2 complete responses; at median about 63 months, about 14 remitted, approximately 12 progressed. Study-level points and caveats: The clonality went up when patients responded to ibrutinib and dropped back toward baseline at progression.

The TCR originated in a human donor with chronic lymphocytic leukemia. The input for sequencing was PBMCs, taken at disease progression, from a patient treated with ibrutinib. The chain couples TRBV10-2 to TRBJ2-5; D unresolved. The CDR3 DNA follows: TGCGCCAGCAGCGGAGAAGTACAAGAGACCCAGTACTTC. As protein: CASSGEVQETQYF.